The 20 T cell receptor beta chains below come from one sample, sequenced in a study of cytomegalovirus exposure and HLA in healthy donors. The primer mix had 60 Vbeta and 13 Jbeta primers. Here immunoSEQ multiplex PCR was the method, and the copy in TCRdb shows in-frame clones only, minus some. Seen in this sample are some 89,000 clones; the ten most common clones hold around 3.4%. Sequenced material: PBMCs. The source of these receptors is a woman under 40 in good health and CMV-seronegative.

V gene TRBV28 combines with J gene TRBJ1-2; TRBD1 is a possible D gene (6 bases). CDR3 length: 15 amino acids. Germline loops: CDR1 MDHEN, CDR2 SYDVKM. V was cut by 6 bases and J by 5 bases, with 19 bases left in between. The CDR3 sequence is CASSLNRAGSYGYTF. DNA for the CDR3: TGTGCCAGCAGCTTAAACAGGGCAGGGAGTTATGGCTACACCTTC.

The chain combines TRBV6-4 with TRBJ2-6, with 7 bases matching TRBD1. CDR3 length equals 15 residues. Germline CDR1 reads MRHNA; CDR2 reads SNTAGT. The V gene end was trimmed by 4 bases and the J gene end by 4 bases; junction bases not matched to a gene: 4. CDR3 DNA sequence: TGTGCCAGCAGTGTCAGGGGGAACGGGGCCAACGTCCTGACTTTC. This gives the protein CASSVRGNGANVLTF.

The V call is TRBV30, the J call TRBJ2-3; no definite D call. Per the germline V gene, CDR1 is GTSNPN and CDR2 is SVGIG (reference sequence). The CDR3 runs 13 residues. V was trimmed by 0 bases and J by 6 bases, leaving 10 bases between them. This CDR3 reads CAWSVAGLDTQYF. The CDR3 region has the DNA TGTGCCTGGAGTGTAGCTGGGCTGGATACGCAGTATTTT.

The CDR3: CASSETQGRPLHF. CDR3 nucleotides: TGCGCCAGCAGTGAAACCCAGGGGCGGCCCCTCCACTTT. V gene TRBV10-1 combines with J gene TRBJ1-6; D may be TRBD1 (6 bases). Trimming removed 3 bases from V and 13 bases from J, with 13 bases in between. The germline V gene has CDR1 WNHNN and CDR2 SYGVQD (reference sequence). This CDR3 is built from 13 residues.

This chain connects TRBV29-1 to TRBJ2-3; 16 nucleotides line up with TRBD2. The CDR3 covers 14 residues. The V gene's germline CDR1 is SQVTM and CDR2 ANQGSEA. After removal of 5 bases from V and 11 bases from J, the junction contained 7 bases not matched to a gene. As DNA, the CDR3 is TGCAGCGTTCCCGGGACTAGCGGGAGGGGGGGGCAGTATTTT. It encodes CSVPGTSGRGGQYF.

The chain is built from TRBV11-2 and TRBJ1-4; D not resolved. V was cut by 0 bases and J by 0 bases, with 11 bases left in between. The length of the CDR3 is 17 residues. Germline V lookup: CDR1 SGHAT, CDR2 FQNNGV. CDR3 in amino acids: CASSLEPWSATNEKLFF. In DNA, the CDR3 is TGTGCCAGCAGCTTAGAGCCTTGGAGTGCAACTAATGAAAAACTGTTTTTT.

The CDR3 region is CASSSPSRQGAREQYF. The CDR3 nucleotides read TGTGCCAGCAGTTCTCCCTCGAGACAGGGGGCTCGCGAGCAGTACTTC. The chain joins TRBV28 to TRBJ2-7, with TRBD1 matching over 10 bases. This CDR3 is built from 16 residues. Germline CDR1 is MDHEN and CDR2 is SYDVKM. V lost 4 bases, J lost 6 bases, and 12 bases stayed unmatched.

DNA of the CDR3: TGCGCCAGCAGCCGGCTTACTAGCGGGAGGGCCCACGAGCAGTACTTC. Amino acid sequence: CASSRLTSGRAHEQYF. The chain is built from TRBV4-1 and TRBJ2-7; TRBD2 agrees at 13 bases. The CDR3 is made up of 16 amino acids. Trimming at V came to 4 bases and at J to 5 bases, leaving 8 bases not matched to a gene. Per germline, CDR1 MGHRA and CDR2 YSYEKL.

As concerns this clone: The sample has other DNA sequences that encode this CDR3 too. The chain's CDR3 is CASSEQGNYGYTF. The CDR3 coding sequence is TGTGCCAGCAGTGAGCAGGGGAACTATGGCTACACCTTC. The chain couples TRBV2 to TRBJ1-2; a weak D match, TRBD1 (6 bases). This CDR3 is built from 13 residues. V was pared by 3 bases and J by 2 bases, with 7 bases between. Germline V lookup: CDR1 SNHLY, CDR2 FYNNEI.

The chain links TRBV28 to TRBJ2-2; D is possibly TRBD2 (6 bases). The CDR3 loop spans 15 amino acids. Trimming took off 2 bases at V and 4 bases at J, with 11 bases between the two ends. CDR1 and CDR2 (germline): MDHEN, SYDVKM. The CDR3 nucleotides read TGTGCCAGCAGTTTAGGAGGGTTCTCCACCGGGGAGCTGTTTTTT. As protein: CASSLGGFSTGELFF.

The chain employs TRBV28 and TRBJ2-7; 8 bases line up with TRBD2. V was pared by 6 bases and J by 0 bases, with 1 base of the junction left unmatched. The CDR3 spans 13 residues. Germline assignment: CDR1 MDHEN and CDR2 SYDVKM. The CDR3 sequence is CASRTSDSYEQYF. The CDR3 DNA sequence: TGTGCCAGCAGGACTAGCGACTCCTACGAGCAGTACTTC.

The chain is built from TRBV5-4 and TRBJ2-5; TRBD1 is a possible D gene (6 bases). Germline CDR1 and CDR2: SGHNT and YYREEE (reference sequence). This CDR3 region has 15 residues. V dropped 4 bases and J dropped 1 base, with 14 bases sitting between them. In DNA form, the CDR3 reads TGTGCCAGCAGCCCCACTAGGACAGTCCAAGAGACCCAGTACTTC. It codes for CASSPTRTVQETQYF.

With respect to this clone: The same CDR3 is also encoded by other DNA sequences in this sample. The chain recombines TRBV28 with TRBJ1-5; a possible D gene is TRBD1 (5 bases). Trimming cost V 1 base and J 7 bases, with 8 bases left between them. CDR1 MDHEN and CDR2 SYDVKM come from the germline V gene. The CDR3 is 13 amino acids. This CDR3 is CASSLLGVQPQHF. CDR3 coding DNA: TGTGCCAGCAGTTTATTAGGGGTCCAGCCCCAGCATTTT. Supplemented by reference TRBV28 and TRBJ1-5, the full variable domain reads DVKVTQSSRYLVKRTGEKVFLECVQDMDHENMFWYRQDPGLGLRLIYFSYDVKMKEKGDIPEGYSVSREKKERFSLILESASTNQTSMYLCASSLLGVQPQHFGDGTRLSIL.

The genes are TRBV5-1 and TRBJ2-7; perhaps TRBD1 as D (7 bases). V was shortened by 4 bases and J by 4 bases, with 18 bases between the two germline ends. CDR3 length: 15 amino acids. CDR1 is SGHRS and CDR2 is YFSETQ in the germline V gene. CDR3 protein: CASSALRGTWYEQYF. In DNA, the CDR3 is TGCGCCAGCAGCGCCCTCAGGGGGACTTGGTACGAGCAGTACTTC.

This chain uses TRBV6-6 with TRBJ2-5; TRBD1 matches at 7 bases. The trim removed 5 bases at V and 3 bases at J, leaving 3 bases unmatched. CDR1 and CDR2 from the germline V gene are MNHNY and SVGAGI (reference sequence). The CDR3 runs to 13 residues. CDR3 in DNA: TGTGCCAGCAGTGGGACAGTCGAAGAGACCCAGTACTTC. This codes for CASSGTVEETQYF.

The chain employs TRBV2 and TRBJ2-1, with TRBD2 identical over 9 bases. The germline gives CDR1 SNHLY, CDR2 FYNNEI. The CDR3 has 15 residues. V was pared by 6 bases and J by 3 bases, with 6 bases of the junction left unmatched. The CDR3 nucleotides are TGTGCCAGCAGCACTAGCGGGTCAGACTACAATGAGCAGTTCTTC. Amino acid sequence: CASSTSGSDYNEQFF.

The rearrangement links TRBV5-6 to TRBJ1-2, with 8 bases identical to TRBD1. This CDR3 has 14 amino acids. The V and J ends lost 4 bases and 2 bases, in that order; junction bases with no gene match: 4. The germline gives CDR1 SGHDT, CDR2 YYEEEE. The CDR3 spells CASSRTGLNYGYTF. The CDR3, as DNA: TGTGCCAGCAGCAGGACAGGGCTAAACTATGGCTACACCTTC.

The rearrangement joins TRBV5-1 to TRBJ2-7; the D gene is possibly TRBD1 (6 bases). Germline V gene lookup returns CDR1 SGHRS and CDR2 YFSETQ. Trimming pared 3 bases from V and 0 bases from J, leaving 10 bases between. The CDR3 extends over 14 amino acids. The CDR3 is CASSSTGSSYEQYF. The CDR3 nucleotides read TGCGCCAGCAGCTCGACAGGAAGCTCCTACGAGCAGTACTTC.

V gene TRBV5-4 combines with J gene TRBJ2-1; 8 positions match TRBD2. This CDR3 has 16 residues. The V segment lost 0 bases and the J segment 8 bases; nucleotides outside the gene matches: 10. Germline assignment: CDR1 SGHNT and CDR2 YYREEE (reference sequence). CDR3 protein: CASSLEGTRGFDEQFF. CDR3 DNA sequence: TGTGCCAGCAGCTTGGAAGGGACTAGGGGTTTCGATGAGCAGTTCTTC.

This chain uses TRBV4-1 with TRBJ1-1, with D unclear. Germline-derived CDR1 and CDR2 are MGHRA and YSYEKL. The V end lost 0 bases, the J end lost 6 bases, and 14 bases lay between the germline ends. The CDR3 has 15 residues. As DNA, the CDR3 is TGCGCCAGCAGCCAAGATACGGCAGGTTCTCCTGAAGCTTTCTTT. Protein product: CASSQDTAGSPEAFF.